The clone carrying this T cell receptor beta chain occurred once. Its specificity is unknown. Here immunoSEQ multiplex PCR was the method, and the copy in TCRdb shows in-frame clones only, minus some. The sample holds roughly 92,000 clones, more than 80% seen once. The sample is drawn from a study of OX40 agonist ivuxolimab in advanced cancers. Findings and caveats of the study: Fewer expanded clones were found on average in CD4+ than in CD8+ T cells. Patients with a partial response at 0.1-3.0 mg/kg had among the lowest clonal expansion.

The clonotype was recovered from an adult with an advanced solid tumor such as melanoma, head and neck, liver or kidney cancer. The sequencing used CD4+ or CD8+ T cells sorted from blood, collected in a trial of the OX40 agonist ivuxolimab.

Here the CDR3 reads CASSPPGQDTGELFF. Written as DNA, the CDR3 is TGTGCCAGTAGTCCACCGGGACAGGACACCGGGGAGCTGTTTTTT. The genes are TRBV19 and TRBJ2-2; 8 bases fit TRBD1. The V gene end was trimmed by 5 bases and the J gene end by 3 bases; junction bases not matched to a gene: 5. Germline CDR1 LNHDA, CDR2 SQIVND (reference sequence). The CDR3 spans 15 residues.